This T cell receptor (beta chain) was sequenced during a study of T cell responses to AZD1222 COVID-19 vaccine. Findings and caveats of the study: The study found Spike-specific TCR breadth and depth rose after two AZD1222 doses.

Comment on this clone: What it binds is not known.

Generated by immunoSEQ multiplex PCR, the TCRdb table keeps only in-frame clones and is missing some. In the table there are some 100,000 clones, less than 90% of which are singletons. The receptor was derived from an adult in good health. Here the sequenced sample was peripheral blood, taken on day 0 of AZD1222 vaccination.

The CDR3, as DNA: TGTGCCAGCACCCCTCGACTTGGTACTGAAGCTTTCTTT. Translating gives CASTPRLGTEAFF. This chain links TRBV25-1 with TRBJ1-1; unclear D gene. CDR1 is MGHDK and CDR2 is SYGVNS in the germline V gene. The CDR3 is 13 residues long. Trimming removed 7 bases at V and 5 bases at J, with 14 bases between.